The clone carrying this T cell receptor beta chain was observed a few times. This specimen belongs to a study of regulatory T cells in long-lasting Graves disease. Investigators prepared the TCR beta libraries by applying iRepertoire HTBI primers and Arm-PCR of CDR3 regions. TCRdb fed the multiplex PCR reads into MiXCR, producing one record per CDR3 protein. In the table there are 430,000 or so distinct CDR3 sequences, over 20% of which are singletons. There are 15 residues in the CDR3. The germline V gene has CDR1 MNHEY and CDR2 SMNVEV (reference sequence). Trimming at V came to 3 bases and at J to 6 bases, leaving 6 bases not matched to a gene. Time point here: persistent/refractory GD, antithyroid drugs over 5 years with positive TRAb. Preparation of the TCR library used RNA extracted from PBMCs.

The material sequenced was peripheral blood mononuclear cells (PBMCs), taken when the disease was refractory, from a patient treated with antithyroid drugs. The chain is built from TRBV27 and TRBJ2-1, with TRBD2 identical over 9 bases. This clonotype was sampled from a female donor with Graves disease. CDR3 coding DNA: TGTGCCAGCAGTTTCGGCGGGAGGGCCTTCAATGAGCAGTTCTTC. It specifies CASSFGGRAFNEQFF.